These T cell receptor beta chains were read from a single sample in a study of OX40 agonist ivuxolimab in advanced cancers. Sequenced by immunoSEQ multiplex PCR; TCRdb stores in-frame clones only, minus some. The sample has some 50,000 clones, about 89% seen once. Material: CD4+ or CD8+ T cells sorted from blood, obtained in a trial of the OX40 agonist ivuxolimab. These TCRs come from an adult with an advanced solid tumor such as melanoma, head and neck, liver or kidney cancer. Each CDR3 is given with its conserved first and last residue. The D gene is left open where the match is weak.

J gene,V gene,D gene,CDR3 protein
TRBJ2-7,TRBV7-9,NA,CASSWARGRGYEQYF
TRBJ1-4,TRBV7-1,NA,CASSLEGSNEKLFF
TRBJ1-1,TRBV5-1,NA,CASSLVVTGPNTEAFF
TRBJ1-4,TRBV28,NA,CASNSLQREKLFF
TRBJ1-6,TRBV5-1,TRBD1,CASSWGQGNYNSPLHF
TRBJ1-4,TRBV6-1,TRBD1,CASSPGTGSHEKLLF
TRBJ2-5,TRBV18,NA,CASSPPNQETQYF
TRBJ2-6,TRBV7-2,NA,CASSPESPGANVLTF
TRBJ2-5,TRBV19,TRBD2,CASRGLAAQETQYF
TRBJ1-1,TRBV29-1,TRBD1,CSVNTGGSGNTEAFF
TRBJ1-4,TRBV7-9,NA,CASSGSGAQEKLFF
TRBJ1-2,TRBV13,TRBD1,CASSPGQGHGYTF
TRBJ2-2,TRBV5-1,NA,CASSSLFSDRRNTGELFF
TRBJ2-3,TRBV5-6,TRBD1,CASSSLPGQGGTDTQYF
TRBJ2-5,TRBV7-2,NA,CASSLMGGHQETQYF
TRBJ2-3,TRBV5-1,TRBD2,CASSTGLGLTDTQYF
TRBJ2-7,TRBV19,TRBD2,CASSSGRGGEQYF
TRBJ2-3,TRBV30,NA,CAWGTDTQYF
TRBJ2-3,TRBV7-8,TRBD1,CASSNGQGGPTDTQYF
TRBJ2-5,TRBV7-7,TRBD1,CASSSQGAGETQYF
TRBJ2-1,TRBV7-7,NA,CASSLALNNEQFF
TRBJ1-3,TRBV2,NA,CASSPRTGSGNTIYF
TRBJ1-2,TRBV27,TRBD1,CASSFLARQGKNYGYTF
TRBJ1-2,TRBV4-2,NA,CASSQDAGLYGYTF
TRBJ2-2,TRBV6-5,NA,CASSSSLLDSTGELFF
TRBJ1-1,TRBV5-4,NA,CASSWAKRENTEAFF
TRBJ1-4,TRBV6-5,TRBD1,CASSPGQGYYEKLFF
TRBJ1-1,TRBV5-4,NA,CASSLGGRTEAFF
TRBJ1-1,TRBV6-1,NA,CASSEQGRGTEAFF
TRBJ2-7,TRBV2,TRBD2,CASSLGLAGSYEQYF
TRBJ2-3,TRBV28,NA,CASTERDTQYF